These 29 T cell receptor beta chains originate from one sample sequenced in a study of neoadjuvant anti-PD-1 for oral cavity cancer. The time point: after neoadjuvant nivolumab, at surgical resection. TCRdb's copy holds only in-frame clones and misses some; the assay was immunoSEQ multiplex PCR. The sample holds thousands of clones, 70% seen once. Sequencing was performed on PBMCs, taken after nivolumab (anti-PD-1) treatment. Receptors were obtained from a person aged 35-79 years with oral cavity squamous cell carcinoma.

This sequence joins TRBV4-2 and TRBJ2-2; no reliable D call. This CDR3 region has 16 residues. The germline V and J ends were trimmed by 1 base and 3 bases, with 12 bases remaining between them. In germline, CDR1 is LGHNA, CDR2 YNFKEQ. The CDR3 region is CASSQVGKGDTGELFF. The CDR3 region has the DNA TGTGCCAGCAGCCAAGTTGGGAAGGGTGACACCGGGGAGCTGTTTTTT.

The V gene is TRBV29-1, the J gene TRBJ1-1; no clear D gene. The CDR3 spans 12 residues. Germline assignment: CDR1 SQVTM and CDR2 ANQGSEA. V was cut by 0 bases and J by 8 bases, with 10 bases left in between. In DNA form, the CDR3 reads TGCAGCGTTGAAGATCTCCTCCTGGAAGCTTTCTTT. Encoded protein: CSVEDLLLEAFF.

The V and J genes are TRBV7-9 and TRBJ1-1; no reliable D call. The CDR3 totals 14 residues. Trimming stripped 2 bases from V and 0 bases from J, with 7 bases between. Per the germline V gene, CDR1 is SEHNR and CDR2 is FQNEAQ (reference sequence). The DNA for the CDR3 is TGTGCCAGCAGCTTAATTGCGGTGAACACTGAAGCTTTCTTT. Translated, it gives CASSLIAVNTEAFF.

This chain connects TRBV7-2 to TRBJ1-2; D remains ambiguous. There are 15 residues in the CDR3. Per germline, CDR1 SGHTA and CDR2 FQGNSA. Trimming removed 0 bases from V and 4 bases from J, with 12 bases in between. CDR3 nucleotide sequence: TGTGCCAGCAGCTTAGCCGGGCCTCACCTCTATGGCTACACCTTC. Residues: CASSLAGPHLYGYTF.

The chain joins TRBV6-6 to TRBJ1-2; 7 nucleotides agree with TRBD1. The CDR3 consists of 15 residues. The V and J ends lost 2 bases and 5 bases, in that order; junction bases with no gene match: 8. Germline V lookup: CDR1 MNHNY, CDR2 SVGAGI (reference sequence). The CDR3 region is CASSYLGDSRYGYTF. CDR3 nucleotides: TGTGCCAGCAGTTACCTAGGGGACAGCCGATATGGCTACACCTTC.

The chain uses TRBV4-3 and TRBJ2-7; D remains unclear. Germline loops: CDR1 LGHNA, CDR2 YSLEER. V was trimmed by 0 bases and J by 5 bases, leaving 8 bases between them. The CDR3 totals 13 residues. The chain's CDR3 is CASSQEGWDEQYF. The CDR3 nucleotides are TGCGCCAGCAGCCAAGAAGGTTGGGACGAGCAGTACTTC.

J is TRBJ2-3 and V is TRBV6-6; 7 nucleotides agree with TRBD1. The J segment lost 2 bases and the V segment lost 2 bases, leaving 4 bases of the junction unmatched. Germline V gene sequence: CDR1 MNHNY, CDR2 SVGAGI (reference sequence). CDR3 size: 15 residues. CDR3 sequence reads: CASSYLGQDTDTQYF. Here the CDR3 DNA reads TGTGCCAGCAGTTACCTCGGACAGGACACAGATACGCAGTATTTT.

CDR3 DNA: TGTGCCAGCAGCTTTGGGAGTGGCACCGGGGAGCTGTTTTTT. This sequence encodes CASSFGSGTGELFF. V is TRBV7-3 and J is TRBJ2-2; TRBD2 is a possible D gene (5 bases). Germline loops: CDR1 SGHTA, CDR2 FQGTGA. The CDR3 totals 14 residues. V lost 3 bases and J 4 bases, leaving 9 bases between the germline ends.

This chain connects TRBV5-1 to TRBJ2-5, with D maybe TRBD1 (5 bases). With 4 bases removed from V and 1 base from J, the gap between germline ends came to 11 bases. This CDR3 is 14 amino acids long. The germline V gene has CDR1 SGHRS and CDR2 YFSETQ. CDR3: CASSTQAIQETQYF. The CDR3 region has the DNA TGCGCCAGCAGCACACAGGCGATCCAAGAGACCCAGTACTTC.

This clone was picked up a small number of times. Written as DNA, the CDR3 is TGTGCCAGTAGTTCGGGCAGGGGGCGATCTGAGCAGCCCCAGCATTTT. Its protein is CASSSGRGRSEQPQHF. The chain couples TRBV19 to TRBJ1-5, with TRBD1 matching over 8 bases. Looked up from germline, CDR1 is LNHDA and CDR2 is SQIVND (reference sequence). V trimming: 5 bases; J trimming: 7 bases; junction bases outside the gene matches: 13. CDR3 length equals 16 residues.

J is TRBJ2-7 and V is TRBV21-1; whether TRBD1, the table's D call, matches the DNA was not checked. TRBV21-1 is classified as a pseudogene. The CDR3 is made up of 15 amino acids. CDR3 bases: TGTGCCAGCGAGGGGGCATGGCAGGGGATGAACGAGCAGTACTTC. Amino acid sequence: CASEGAWQGMNEQYF.

A single count supports this clone. This sequence joins TRBV27 and TRBJ2-2; D might be TRBD1 (5 bases). Germline V CDR1 and CDR2: MNHEY, SMNVEV (reference sequence). The length of the CDR3 is 16 residues. Trimming took off 0 bases at V and 4 bases at J, with 12 bases between the two ends. The CDR3: CASSLSWGDSTGELFF. CDR3 in DNA: TGTGCCAGCAGTTTATCGTGGGGCGATAGCACCGGGGAGCTGTTTTTT.

This clone was picked up a small number of times. V usage is TRBV6-1 and J usage is TRBJ1-5, with D uncertain. V gave up 2 bases and J gave up 6 bases, with 8 bases separating them. The V gene's germline CDR1 is MNHNS and CDR2 SASEGT. This CDR3 has 13 amino acids. CDR3 in amino acids: CASSENPPQPQHF. The CDR3 region has the DNA TGTGCCAGCAGTGAAAACCCCCCTCAGCCCCAGCATTTT.

The table lists this clone with a few counts. The V and J genes are TRBV7-2 and TRBJ2-3, with 10 bases lining up with TRBD1. This CDR3 comprises 16 residues. Germline V gene data show CDR1 as SGHTA and CDR2 as FQGNSA. V was pared by 6 bases and J by 3 bases, with 9 bases of the junction left unmatched. CDR3: CASRQTGTGETDTQYF. CDR3 DNA sequence: TGTGCCAGCAGGCAAACCGGGACAGGGGAGACAGATACGCAGTATTTT.

This clone was observed a handful of times. The J gene is TRBJ1-6, the V gene TRBV10-3, with a tentative D call TRBD1 (5 bases). The germline V gene has CDR1 ENHRY and CDR2 SYGVKD. Trimming left V 6 bases short and J 10 bases short, with 19 bases between. There are 15 residues in the CDR3. The CDR3 reads CAISPGQSSGSPLHF. The DNA of the CDR3 is TGTGCCATCAGCCCAGGACAAAGCTCAGGATCACCCCTCCACTTT.

A few counts support this clone. The gene calls are TRBV13 and TRBJ2-7; D possibly corresponds to TRBD2 (5 bases). V lost 0 bases, J lost 7 bases, and 16 bases lay in between. There are 15 residues in the CDR3. Germline-derived CDR1 and CDR2 are PRHDT and FYEKMQ (reference sequence). CDR3 loop: CASSLGPGQSGEQYF. DNA of the CDR3: TGTGCCAGCAGCTTAGGCCCCGGGCAGTCGGGGGAGCAGTACTTC.

The chain couples TRBV14 to TRBJ2-5; 8 bases match TRBD1. From germline, CDR1 is SGHDN and CDR2 FVKESK. Germline trimming cut 5 bases from V and 5 bases from J; bases unmatched to any gene: 10. The CDR3 is made up of 15 amino acids. CDR3 loop: CASSERQGIEETQYF. As DNA, the CDR3 is TGTGCCAGCAGCGAAAGACAGGGGATTGAGGAGACCCAGTACTTC.

V is TRBV4-3 and J is TRBJ1-2; D is undetermined. CDR1 and CDR2 (germline): LGHNA, YSLEER. The CDR3 has 15 amino acids. V dropped 0 bases and J dropped 1 base, with 9 bases sitting between them. CDR3 in DNA: TGCGCCAGCAGCCAAGAATTACCCAGTAACTATGGCTACACCTTC. Translated: CASSQELPSNYGYTF.

This chain uses TRBV6-1 with TRBJ2-7, with TRBD1 matching over 9 bases. This CDR3 has 17 amino acids. Germline CDR1 and CDR2: MNHNS and SASEGT. The V gene end was trimmed by 4 bases and the J gene end by 2 bases; junction bases not matched to a gene: 12. CDR3 in DNA: TGTGCCAGCAGTGTACACAGGGGGCGATCCTCAGCCTACGAGCAGTACTTC. It specifies CASSVHRGRSSAYEQYF.

This chain connects TRBV15 to TRBJ2-3; the D call may be TRBD1 or TRBD2 (5 bases each). V lost 0 bases and J 3 bases, leaving 13 bases between the germline ends. The CDR3 is made up of 16 amino acids. Germline lookup yields CDR1 LNHNV and CDR2 YYDKDF (reference sequence). The CDR3 DNA follows: TGTGCCACCAGCAGAGATCCGGGACGGAGGACAGATACGCAGTATTTT. It encodes CATSRDPGRRTDTQYF.

V usage is TRBV5-6 and J usage is TRBJ2-3; 9 bases align to TRBD2. The CDR3 contains 15 residues. The V gene's germline CDR1 is SGHDT and CDR2 YYEEEE. Unmatched junction bases numbered 9, after V lost 6 bases and J lost 4 bases. The CDR3 loop reads CASTLAGARADTQYF. CDR3 bases: TGTGCCAGCACCTTAGCGGGGGCAAGGGCAGATACGCAGTATTTT.

This clone was counted a single time. This chain links TRBV4-1 with TRBJ2-5; D perhaps matches TRBD2 (5 bases). V lost 0 bases, J lost 7 bases, and 9 bases lay in between. The germline V gene has CDR1 MGHRA and CDR2 YSYEKL. There are 13 residues in the CDR3. The CDR3: CASSQETSGTQYF. As DNA, the CDR3 is TGCGCCAGCAGCCAAGAAACCAGCGGGACCCAGTACTTC.

The genes are TRBV19 and TRBJ1-3; possibly TRBD1 for D (5 bases). Trimming shortened V by 5 bases and J by 1 base, and 12 bases separated the two germline ends. CDR1 LNHDA and CDR2 SQIVND come from the germline V gene (reference sequence). CDR3 length: 15 amino acids. The CDR3 region has the DNA TGTGCCAGTAGTCGGTTTCAGGGATCTGGAAACACCATATATTTT. Translated, it gives CASSRFQGSGNTIYF.

The sample holds a few counts of this clone. The genes are TRBV7-2 and TRBJ1-1; TRBD1 is a possible D gene (6 bases). Germline loops: CDR1 SGHTA, CDR2 FQGNSA. The CDR3 sequence is 14 residues long. With 5 bases removed from V and 6 bases from J, the gap between germline ends came to 16 bases. DNA for the CDR3: TGTGCCAGCAGCGCGCCCAGGGGAAACGCTGAAGCTTTCTTT. It codes for CASSAPRGNAEAFF.

This chain links TRBV29-1 with TRBJ1-1, with D possibly TRBD1 on 5 matching bases. Germline loops: CDR1 SQVTM, CDR2 ANQGSEA. This CDR3 region has 15 residues. Trimming removed 4 bases at V and 1 base at J, with 16 bases between. The CDR3 DNA reads TGCAGCGTTGTTCTACAGGAGCGGGGGAACACTGAAGCTTTCTTT. It codes for CSVVLQERGNTEAFF. Full variable domain (missing parts from reference TRBV29-1 and TRBJ1-1): SAVISQKPSRDICQRGTSLTIQCQVDSQVTMMFWYRQQPGQSLTLIATANQGSEATYESGFVIDKFPISRPNLTFSTLTVSNMSPEDSSIYLCSVVLQERGNTEAFFGQGTRLTVV.

V usage is TRBV7-2 and J usage is TRBJ2-5; possibly TRBD1 or TRBD2 for D (5 bases each). The CDR3 consists of 13 residues. V lost 5 bases, J lost 5 bases, and 12 bases lay in between. Germline CDR1 reads SGHTA; CDR2 reads FQGNSA. CDR3 DNA sequence: TGTGCCAGCAGCATGGGACCTCGGGAGACCCAGTACTTC. Translating gives CASSMGPRETQYF.

V and J are TRBV29-1 and TRBJ1-1, with a weak D call TRBD1 (5 bases). The CDR3 is 12 amino acids. The V end lost 6 bases, the J end lost 2 bases, and 10 bases lay between the germline ends. In germline, CDR1 is SQVTM, CDR2 ANQGSEA. The CDR3 loop is CSVSGPNTEAFF. The CDR3 DNA reads TGCAGCGTGTCAGGGCCAAACACTGAAGCTTTCTTT.

CDR3 nucleotides: TGTGCCAGCAGGAGCGGACGGACCACTGAAGCTTTCTTT. Its translation: CASRSGRTTEAFF. V and J are TRBV2 and TRBJ1-1; no definite D call. CDR1 SNHLY and CDR2 FYNNEI come from the germline V gene. Between the trimmed V and J ends, which lost 6 bases and 4 bases, there was a span of 12 bases. This CDR3 contains 13 residues.

The chain joins TRBV18 to TRBJ2-5; D is ambiguous. V gave up 1 base and J gave up 5 bases, with 2 bases separating them. The CDR3 consists of 11 residues. Germline assignment: CDR1 KGHSH and CDR2 LQKENI. CDR3 nucleotide sequence: TGTGCCAGCTCACCACGGGAGACCCAGTACTTC. It codes for CASSPRETQYF.